This T cell receptor beta chain was recovered during a study of Ad26.COV2.S vaccination and SARS-CoV-2 variants. Overall study context: Participants got Ad26.COV2.S intramuscularly, once or twice 56 days apart.

Study conclusions and caveats: Responses of spike-specific T cells (both CD8+ and CD4+) reportedly showed substantial breadth after vaccination.

CDR1 and CDR2 (germline): SEHNR, FQNEAQ (reference sequence). The CDR3 runs 15 residues. Trimming shortened V by 0 bases and J by 4 bases, and 12 bases separated the two germline ends. In this sample, this clone turned up once. The antigen remains unidentified. The treatment denotes: around 19 received Ad26.COV2.S at low or high dose, single or two shots; 5 received placebo; per-sample allocation not given. Sample collection was performed on day 63 after the first vaccine or placebo injection. Boston provided a donor who was an adult aged 18-55 years. An Ad26 vector expressing Wuhan-strain SARS-CoV-2 spike constituted the vaccine. The protocol was immunoSEQ multiplex PCR, while the TCRdb copy is restricted to in-frame clones and leaves out a portion. The profile shows around 340,000 clones, 75% to 90% of them singletons.

This receptor was obtained from a person aged 18-65 years who received the Ad26.COV2.S COVID-19 vaccine or a placebo. Sequenced here: peripheral blood, sampled in a trial of Ad26.COV2.S vaccine versus placebo. The chain couples TRBV7-9 to TRBJ2-5; a possible D gene is TRBD2 (5 bases). CDR3 loop: CASSLASLAGETQYF. DNA of the CDR3: TGTGCCAGCAGCTTAGCTTCCCTAGCAGGAGAGACCCAGTACTTC.